One and the same sample provided the 19 T cell receptor beta chains below, sequenced in a study of identical twins. TCRdb ran MiXCR on the 5' RACE reads and lists one entry per CDR3 protein. The profile shows approximately 600,000 distinct CDR3 sequences, approximately 9.6% of them singletons. The data were also submitted as part of a second study, on yellow fever vaccine responses in identical twins.

The sample taken for sequencing was PBMCs. These receptors were collected from a woman in her late teens or twenties in good health.

The sample holds a few counts of this clonotype. J is TRBJ2-2 and V is TRBV11-3, with 7 bases identical to TRBD1. CDR3 length: 17 residues. After removal of 5 bases from V and 4 bases from J, the junction contained 13 bases not matched to a gene. Germline CDR1 is SGHNT and CDR2 is YENEEA. In DNA form, the CDR3 reads TGTGCCAGCAGCCCGCGCGGAGAGGGGACAGCCACCGGGGAGCTGTTTTTT. It codes for CASSPRGEGTATGELFF.

The chain employs TRBV12-3 or TRBV12-4 and TRBJ2-2; D is unclear. The CDR3 is 13 residues long. V was clipped by 3 bases and J by 6 bases, with 8 bases between them. CDR3 loop: CASSFIGPGELFF. The CDR3 bases are TGTGCCAGCAGTTTCATTGGTCCCGGGGAGCTGTTTTTT.

In this sample, this clonotype turned up many times. The rearrangement uses TRBV20-1 and TRBJ1-5; D is possibly TRBD1 (5 bases). Germline lookup yields CDR1 DFQATT and CDR2 SNEGSKA (reference sequence). This CDR3 spans 13 amino acids. V lost 4 bases and J 6 bases, leaving 13 bases between the germline ends. CDR3 in amino acids: CSATGREVQPQHF. The CDR3 DNA is TGCAGTGCTACCGGCAGGGAGGTTCAGCCCCAGCATTTT.

Only one count was recorded for this clonotype. The chain employs TRBV2 and TRBJ2-1, with 12 bases lining up with TRBD2. Germline assignment: CDR1 SNHLY and CDR2 FYNNEI. V lost 6 bases, J lost 5 bases, and 8 bases stayed unmatched. This CDR3 has 16 amino acids. The DNA for the CDR3 is TGTGCCAGCAGGGACGGACTAGCGGGACCACACAATGAGCAGTTCTTC. It encodes CASRDGLAGPHNEQFF.

The sample holds a few counts of this clonotype. The V gene is TRBV21-1, the J gene TRBJ2-3; TRBD2, the table's D call, lacks a check against the DNA. TRBV21-1 is designated a pseudogene. This CDR3 has 18 amino acids. CDR3 nucleotides: TGTGCCAGCAGCAAAGCCAGTGGTAGCGGGAGGGCCAAAGATACGCAGTATTTT. The encoded protein is CASSKASGSGRAKDTQYF.

This clonotype was seen a handful of times. The chain recombines TRBV6-1 with TRBJ2-3, with D unclear. Trimming stripped 1 base from V and 6 bases from J, with 11 bases between. Germline CDR1 MNHNS, CDR2 SASEGT. This CDR3 spans 14 amino acids. Here the CDR3 DNA reads TGTGCCAGCAGTGAAGTGACGGCTGGCGATACGCAGTATTTT. Its protein is CASSEVTAGDTQYF.

This clonotype was seen repeatedly, ten times or more. The chain employs TRBV20-1 and TRBJ2-7; TRBD2 agrees at 7 bases. With V trimmed by 5 bases and J by 2 bases, 15 bases remained unmatched. This CDR3 region has 16 residues. CDR1 and CDR2 from the germline V gene are DFQATT and SNEGSKA (reference sequence). The chain's CDR3 is CSAHGGYSGGTYEQYF. As DNA, the CDR3 is TGCAGTGCTCACGGGGGGTACTCCGGGGGGACCTACGAGCAGTACTTC.

Ten or more counts support this clonotype. CDR3 sequence: CASSYPLGGGPGELFF. Here the CDR3 DNA reads TGTGCCAGCAGTTACCCCCTCGGCGGGGGGCCCGGGGAGCTGTTTTTT. This rearrangement joins TRBV6-5 to TRBJ2-2; TRBD2 matches at 8 bases. The germline CDR1 and CDR2 sequences are MNHEY and SVGAGI. This CDR3 contains 16 residues. The trim removed 2 bases at V and 6 bases at J, leaving 8 bases unmatched.

This clonotype has a handful of counts. The chain couples TRBV28 to TRBJ2-1; D perhaps matches TRBD2 (5 bases). CDR1 is MDHEN and CDR2 is SYDVKM in the germline V gene. The CDR3 sequence is 12 residues long. Trimming left V 6 bases short and J 13 bases short, with 16 bases between. The CDR3 nucleotides are TGTGCCAGCAGAACTACGGGGTTGGAACAGTTCTTC. This gives the protein CASRTTGLEQFF.

This clonotype has at least ten counts. J is TRBJ2-5 and V is TRBV12-3 or TRBV12-4; D is perhaps TRBD2 (6 bases). Trimming shortened V by 4 bases and J by 7 bases, and 16 bases separated the two germline ends. There are 14 residues in the CDR3. As DNA, the CDR3 is TGTGCCAGCAGTTCGTCTAGCGCCGGCGGGACCCAGTACTTC. Translated, it gives CASSSSSAGGTQYF.

In its sample, this clonotype was seen many times. The rearrangement uses TRBV29-1 and TRBJ2-1, with 9 bases lining up with TRBD2. This CDR3 contains 14 residues. J gave up 3 bases and V 6 bases, and 6 bases lay outside the gene matches. Germline V gene data show CDR1 as SQVTM and CDR2 as ANQGSEA. CDR3 sequence reads: CSVPAGGGYNEQFF. DNA for the CDR3: TGCAGCGTCCCAGCGGGAGGAGGCTACAATGAGCAGTTCTTC.

This rearrangement joins TRBV2 to TRBJ2-3; D not resolved. Germline CDR1 reads SNHLY; CDR2 reads FYNNEI. Trimming cost V 5 bases and J 0 bases, with 18 bases left between them. This CDR3 spans 17 amino acids. CDR3 sequence reads: CASSPRWRIVSTDTQYF. The CDR3 DNA follows: TGTGCCAGCAGTCCAAGGTGGCGGATAGTTAGCACAGATACGCAGTATTTT.

This clonotype showed up just a few times. The chain uses TRBV20-1 and TRBJ2-2, with D maybe TRBD2 (5 bases). Between the trimmed V and J ends, which lost 0 bases and 6 bases, there was a span of 20 bases. The germline CDR1 and CDR2 sequences are DFQATT and SNEGSKA (reference sequence). The CDR3 is 17 amino acids. CDR3 coding DNA: TGCAGTGCTAGAGACCGCCTAGCTCTATTAACACCCGGGGAGCTGTTTTTT. Translation gives CSARDRLALLTPGELFF.

Only a few counts were recorded for this clonotype. The chain uses TRBV11-2 and TRBJ2-7, with TRBD1 identical over 7 bases. V lost 2 bases and J lost 3; bases outside the gene matches: 4. CDR1 is SGHAT and CDR2 is FQNNGV in the germline V gene. This CDR3 region has 14 residues. CDR3 loop: CASSLLRQGYEQYF. The CDR3, as DNA: TGTGCCAGCAGCTTACTGCGACAGGGCTACGAGCAGTACTTC.

This clonotype has ten or more counts. V and J are TRBV29-1 and TRBJ2-7; 8 positions agree with TRBD1. Germline values: CDR1 SQVTM, CDR2 ANQGSEA. The CDR3 runs to 16 residues. J lost 5 bases, V lost 3 bases, and 15 bases had no gene match. The CDR3 sequence is CSVDAYTNEQGDEQYF. Written as DNA, the CDR3 is TGCAGCGTTGATGCGTACACGAATGAACAGGGGGACGAGCAGTACTTC.

This clonotype was detected many times. J is TRBJ2-1 and V is TRBV12-3 or TRBV12-4; D remains unclear. This CDR3 is 15 amino acids long. Trimming pared 6 bases from V and 3 bases from J, leaving 15 bases between. The CDR3 here is CASSPRLGFYNEQFF. The CDR3 nucleotides are TGTGCCAGCAGCCCCCGTCTGGGCTTCTACAATGAGCAGTTCTTC.

The gene calls are TRBV29-1 and TRBJ1-1; the match to TRBD1 covers 7 bases. J gave up 4 bases and V 5 bases, and 13 bases lay outside the gene matches. Germline loops: CDR1 SQVTM, CDR2 ANQGSEA. The CDR3 has 15 amino acids. The CDR3 sequence: CSVPLTRGVSTEAFF. As DNA, the CDR3 is TGCAGCGTTCCACTCACCAGGGGGGTCAGCACTGAAGCTTTCTTT.

This chain links TRBV6-5 with TRBJ2-1; D is unclear. The germline CDR1 and CDR2 sequences are MNHEY and SVGAGI. Trimming cost V 2 bases and J 5 bases, with 19 bases left between them. The length of the CDR3 is 17 residues. CDR3 region: CASSYQKTTWADNEQFF. The CDR3 DNA reads as TGTGCCAGCAGTTACCAAAAGACCACCTGGGCGGACAATGAGCAGTTCTTC.

This clonotype was picked up many times. This chain links TRBV6-4 with TRBJ2-1; D is tentatively TRBD1 or TRBD2 (5 bases each). The CDR3 is 14 residues long. V gave up 4 bases and J gave up 6 bases, with 13 bases separating them. The germline V gene encodes CDR1 MRHNA and CDR2 SNTAGT. The CDR3 loop reads CASSVRQGPNEQFF. The DNA for the CDR3 is TGTGCCAGCAGTGTAAGGCAGGGACCCAATGAGCAGTTCTTC.